The 14 T cell receptor beta chains in this list originate from one sample, sequenced in a study of early T cells in non-severe SARS-CoV-2 infection. TCRdb re-analysed the 5' RACE reads in MiXCR, keeping a single row per CDR3 protein. The table lists 52,000 or so distinct CDR3 sequences, around an eighth of them singletons, with 1.1% to 1.5% in the top ten. Source material: whole blood. The receptors come from an adult who was a healthcare worker with PCR-confirmed SARS-CoV-2 infection or an uninfected control (not recorded which).

The genes are TRBV29-1 and TRBJ2-7; 8 bases are shared with TRBD2. Germline CDR1 reads SQVTM; CDR2 reads ANQGSEA. Trimming at V came to 8 bases and at J to 6 bases, leaving 9 bases not matched to a gene. The CDR3 totals 12 residues. CDR3 protein: CSISAGGGEQYF. The CDR3 bases are TGCAGCATCAGCGCGGGGGGTGGCGAGCAGTACTTC.

This clonotype was counted many times. The V gene is TRBV10-1, the J gene TRBJ2-2, with D maybe TRBD1 (6 bases). V was shortened by 3 bases and J by 5 bases, with 10 bases between the two germline ends. The CDR3 is made up of 14 amino acids. Germline V gene lookup returns CDR1 WNHNN and CDR2 SYGVQD (reference sequence). CDR3 in DNA: TGCGCCAGCAGTGACCCAGGACAGACCGGGGAGCTGTTTTTT. Translated, it gives CASSDPGQTGELFF.

This clonotype showed up just a few times. The chain has TRBV7-9 and TRBJ2-1; D unresolved. Germline assignment: CDR1 SEHNR and CDR2 FQNEAQ (reference sequence). Trimming took off 4 bases at V and 7 bases at J, with 20 bases between the two ends. This CDR3 region has 16 residues. The CDR3 DNA follows: TGTGCCAGCAGCTCCTCGGCCGGTGCAACAAGGAATGAGCAGTTCTTC. Its translation: CASSSSAGATRNEQFF.

This clonotype was picked up a small number of times. This rearrangement joins TRBV20-1 to TRBJ1-5; a weak D match, TRBD1 (5 bases). The CDR3 spans 13 residues. Germline V gives CDR1 DFQATT, CDR2 SNEGSKA (reference sequence). The V and J ends lost 7 bases and 5 bases respectively, with 15 bases between them. Written as DNA, the CDR3 is TGCAGTGTTTCGCAGGGTACCGATCAGCCCCAGCATTTT. Translating gives CSVSQGTDQPQHF.

This clonotype was seen more than once but under ten times. Sequence at one end of the junction differs from germline and may be a read error. The CDR3 here is CASSLARQSLHF. CDR3 coding DNA: TGTGCCAGCAGCTTAGCGCGTCAATCCCTGCACTTC. The chain has TRBV7-9 and TRBJ2-7; D remains ambiguous. The CDR3 has 12 amino acids. Germline V lookup: CDR1 SEHNR, CDR2 FQNEAQ (reference sequence).

This clonotype was seen a few times. The chain carries TRBV5-5 and TRBJ2-3; 12 bases line up with TRBD2. This CDR3 has 16 amino acids. J gave up 0 bases and V 1 base, and 0 bases lay outside the gene matches. Germline loops: CDR1 SGHKS, CDR2 YYEKEE (reference sequence). CDR3: CASSLLAGGSTDTQYF. CDR3 nucleotides: TGTGCCAGCAGCTTGCTAGCGGGGGGGAGCACAGATACGCAGTATTTT.

This clonotype appeared many times. This chain connects TRBV7-8 to TRBJ2-7, with TRBD2 matching 11 bases. Per the germline V gene, CDR1 is SGHVS and CDR2 is FQNEAQ. There are 18 residues in the CDR3. Losses at the gene ends were 2 bases for V and 0 bases for J; bases not matched to a gene: 9. The CDR3 coding sequence is TGTGCCAGCAGCTTACGTACTAGCGGGGGCCGGAGCTCCTACGAGCAGTACTTC. It specifies CASSLRTSGGRSSYEQYF.

This clonotype is medium-sized. V usage is TRBV12-3 or TRBV12-4 and J usage is TRBJ2-5, with D unclear. V was pared by 2 bases and J by 2 bases, with 6 bases between. This CDR3 has 13 residues. Here the CDR3 reads CASSLSGQETQYF. DNA for the CDR3: TGTGCCAGCAGTTTAAGTGGTCAAGAGACCCAGTACTTC.

Many counts were recorded for this clonotype. The chain carries TRBV7-6 and TRBJ2-1; the D gene is possibly TRBD2 (6 bases). V dropped 1 base and J dropped 8 bases, with 15 bases sitting between them. The CDR3 extends over 15 amino acids. Germline-derived CDR1 and CDR2 are SGHVS and FNYEAQ. CDR3 in amino acids: CASSLEVTSVHEQFF. DNA for the CDR3: TGTGCCAGCAGCTTAGAGGTGACTAGTGTCCATGAGCAGTTCTTC. The full variable domain, rest sourced from reference TRBV7-6 and TRBJ2-1, is GAGVSQSPRYKVTKRGQDVALRCDPISGHVSLYWYRQALGQGPEFLTYFNYEAQQDKSGLPNDRFSAERPEGSISTLTIQRTEQRDSAMYRCASSLEVTSVHEQFFGPGTRLTVL.

There are many counts of this clonotype. The chain combines TRBV10-3 with TRBJ1-1, with TRBD1 matching over 7 bases. After removal of 0 bases from V and 0 bases from J, the junction contained 16 bases not matched to a gene. This CDR3 contains 20 residues. Germline-derived CDR1 and CDR2 are ENHRY and SYGVKD. Here the CDR3 reads CAISESSLRGRWDMNTEAFF. In DNA form, the CDR3 reads TGTGCCATCAGTGAGTCGTCCCTTAGGGGGCGGTGGGACATGAACACTGAAGCTTTCTTT.

This clonotype was observed a handful of times. This sequence joins TRBV12-3 or TRBV12-4 and TRBJ2-1, with 7 bases matching TRBD2. Germline trimming cut 2 bases from V and 1 base from J; bases unmatched to any gene: 5. The CDR3 has 16 amino acids. CDR3 coding DNA: TGTGCCAGCAGTTTACGTGGGGGGGTTTCCTACAATGAGCAGTTCTTC. Translated, it gives CASSLRGGVSYNEQFF.

This clonotype came up many times. V is TRBV6-5 and J is TRBJ2-1; D gene unclear. CDR1 is MNHEY and CDR2 is SVGAGI in the germline V gene. Trimming removed 6 bases at V and 9 bases at J, with 15 bases between. The CDR3 has 13 residues. The CDR3 region is CASRQYKKGEQFF. Written as DNA, the CDR3 is TGTGCCAGCAGGCAGTATAAGAAGGGTGAGCAGTTCTTC.

This clonotype was recorded at least ten times. V gene TRBV19 combines with J gene TRBJ2-1; no definite D call. V was trimmed by 0 bases and J by 9 bases, leaving 12 bases between them. CDR3 size: 14 residues. CDR1 and CDR2 (germline): LNHDA, SQIVND (reference sequence). This CDR3 is CASSIDILLGEQFF. In nucleotides, the CDR3 is TGTGCCAGTAGTATAGATATTTTGCTCGGTGAGCAGTTCTTC. The full variable domain, rest sourced from reference TRBV19 and TRBJ2-1, is DGGITQSPKYLFRKEGQNVTLSCEQNLNHDAMYWYRQDPGQGLRLIYYSQIVNDFQKGDIAEGYSVSREKKESFPLTVTSAQKNPTAFYLCASSIDILLGEQFFGPGTRLTVL.

This clonotype was detected only a few times. This chain uses TRBV12-3 or TRBV12-4 with TRBJ1-2; 10 bases fit TRBD1. The V and J ends lost 5 bases and 7 bases, in that order; junction bases with no gene match: 4. This CDR3 comprises 13 residues. The CDR3: CASSLTGGIGYTF. The CDR3 DNA reads TGTGCCAGCAGTCTGACAGGGGGCATTGGCTACACCTTC.